A selection of T cell receptor beta chains follows, all from one sample in a study of T cell repertoires in cytomegalovirus infection. Each CDR3 protein is one row after TCRdb ran MiXCR on the reads. Among some 300,000 distinct CDR3 sequences listed, roughly 13% were seen once. The specimen sequenced was PBMCs. The receptors stem from a human donor in good health (CMV status not recorded). Some clones in this sample may be carry-over from other donors' samples. CDR3s include the opening cysteine and the closing phenylalanine or tryptophan. D genes are given only for firm matches. Size values are once, few and many counts, or a class for expanded clones, and some rows have none.

TRBV7-6	many	.	TRBJ2-2	TGTGCCAGCAGCTTGGGGTACACCGGGGAGCTGTTTTTT	CASSLGYTGELFF
TRBV7-2	many	.	TRBJ2-1	TGTGCCAGCAGCCTATCCCCTTACAATGAGCAGTTCTTC	CASSLSPYNEQFF
TRBV3-1	.	.	TRBJ2-5	TGTGCCAGCAGCCAATCTAGGGGAAGAGAGACCCAGTACTTC	CASSQSRGRETQYF
TRBV9	.	.	TRBJ2-3	TGTGCCAGCAGCGTAGCCGACACCTACACCCCGTATTTT	CASSVADTYTPYF
TRBV12-3/TRBV12-4	few	.	TRBJ2-2	TGTGCCAGCACCCTTGGGGGGCTAGGGGAAGTCGGGGAGCTGTTTTTT	CASTLGGLGEVGELFF
TRBV7-2	.	.	TRBJ1-5	TGTGCCAGCAGCTTAGATTGGGGGAGCAATCAGCCCCAGCATTTT	CASSLDWGSNQPQHF
TRBV12-3/TRBV12-4	.	TRBD2	TRBJ2-3	TGTGCCAGCAGTTTAGTCGCAGCGGGGGGCACAGATACGCAGTATTTT	CASSLVAAGGTDTQYF
TRBV15	.	TRBD1	TRBJ1-5	TGTGCCACCAGACACGGGACAGCTGCTCAGCCCCAGCATTTT	CATRHGTAAQPQHF
TRBV19	many	.	TRBJ2-1	TGTGCCAGTCCCGGGGTTCATAGTGATGAGCAGTTCTTC	CASPGVHSDEQFF
TRBV6-6	many	TRBD2	TRBJ2-1	TGTGCCAGCAGGACGAGATCTAGCGGGAGGGGCAATGAGCAGTTCTTC	CASRTRSSGRGNEQFF
TRBV7-2	many	.	TRBJ2-5	TGTGCCAGCAGCTTGGCAGGAGTAGCGTTCGGAGAGACCCAGTACTTC	CASSLAGVAFGETQYF
TRBV11-2	many	TRBD1	TRBJ2-3	TGTGCCAGCAGCTTAGTTCCCGCCGGGACAGGGAAGCGGACAGATACGCAGTATTTT	CASSLVPAGTGKRTDTQYF
TRBV28	many	TRBD1	TRBJ2-6	TGTGCCAGCAGTTTCACAGGGGTTGGGGCCAACGTCCTGACTTTC	CASSFTGVGANVLTF
TRBV7-2	many	.	TRBJ2-1	TGTGCCAGCAGCAGGTCTCTGGCGGCCTCGGCGGGTGAGCAGTTCTTC	CASSRSLAASAGEQFF
TRBV5-8	many	.	TRBJ2-2	TGTGCCAGCAGCTACGACCTCCGGGACCCCCTAAGGCTGTTTTTT	CASSYDLRDPLRLFF
TRBV2	.	TRBD2	TRBJ2-3	TGTGCCAGCAAAAGGACTAGCGGGGGAAGCACAGATACGCAGTATTTT	CASKRTSGGSTDTQYF
TRBV2	few	.	TRBJ2-1	TGTGCCAGCAGCGGTACCCGGACCATCTACAATGAGCAGTTCTTC	CASSGTRTIYNEQFF
TRBV7-9	many	TRBD1	TRBJ1-4	TGTGCCAGCAGCTCCAGACAGGGTGGCGAAAAACTGTTTTTT	CASSSRQGGEKLFF
TRBV4-2	many	TRBD2	TRBJ2-7	TGTGCCAGCAGCCAAGATCGGGGGACTAGCGGGAGTGGGATGACCTACGAGCAGTACTTC	CASSQDRGTSGSGMTYEQYF
TRBV9	.	.	TRBJ2-2	TGTGCCAGCAGCTCGACAGTGAACACCGGGGAGCTGTTTTTT	CASSSTVNTGELFF
TRBV4-2	many	.	TRBJ1-2	TGTGCCAGCTGGACCCTCGGGAGCGGCTACACCTTC	CASWTLGSGYTF